These 3 T cell receptor beta chains originate from one sample sequenced in a study of CD8+CD57+ T cells in acquired aplastic anemia. The sequenced patients had an expansion of CD8+CD57+ cells seen by flow cytometry. Profiling of TCR beta VDJ combinations and CDR3 sequences used genomic DNA as template. Via MiXCR, TCRdb re-called the reads, giving one row per CDR3 protein. The sample has around 200,000 distinct CDR3 sequences; less than 50% are singletons. Sequenced sample: sorted CD4+, CD8+, or CD8+CD57+ T cells (not recorded which) from PBMCs. The receptors shown here come from a human donor with aplastic anemia.

This chain uses TRBV29-1 with TRBJ2-7, with D possibly TRBD1 on 6 matching bases. CDR1 and CDR2 from the germline V gene are SQVTM and ANQGSEA. This CDR3 spans 11 amino acids. Trimming left V 6 bases short and J 6 bases short, with 12 bases between. CDR3 region: CSVEQGSEQYF. For the CDR3, the DNA is TGCAGCGTGGAACAGGGTTCCGAGCAGTACTTC.

The chain employs TRBV19 and TRBJ2-7; 7 bases match TRBD1. Trimming removed 2 bases from V and 1 base from J; junction bases left unmatched: 5. Germline V lookup: CDR1 LNHDA, CDR2 SQIVND (reference sequence). The CDR3 runs 15 residues. CDR3 sequence: CASSIWTGTSYEQYF. CDR3 nucleotides: TGTGCCAGTAGTATATGGACAGGTACGTCCTACGAGCAGTACTTC. Full variable domain (rest looked up from reference TRBV19 and TRBJ2-7): DGGITQSPKYLFRKEGQNVTLSCEQNLNHDAMYWYRQDPGQGLRLIYYSQIVNDFQKGDIAEGYSVSREKKESFPLTVTSAQKNPTAFYLCASSIWTGTSYEQYFGPGTRLTVT.

This clonotype was picked up a small number of times. The chain combines TRBV7-9 with TRBJ1-1; D is uncertain. Deletions cut 7 bases from V and 7 bases from J, with 13 bases between. CDR3 length: 12 amino acids. The germline V gene encodes CDR1 SEHNR and CDR2 FQNEAQ (reference sequence). Here the CDR3 reads CASTHTAREAFF. The CDR3 bases are TGTGCCAGCACCCATACAGCCCGTGAAGCTTTCTTT.